This entry lists 3 T cell receptor beta chains sequenced from one sample in a study of T cells in Graves' hyperthyroidism and ophthalmopathy. The source material, RNA transcripts, was used to amplify TCR beta CDR3 regions. TCR CDR3 underwent first-round RT-PCR with the HTBI primer set. One entry per CDR3 protein results from TCRdb running MiXCR on the multiplex PCR reads. This repertoire shows about 500,000 distinct CDR3 sequences, around 15% found once; its top ten account for about 29%. Specimen: blood. The source of these receptors is a woman in her 30s with Graves' ophthalmopathy.

The J gene is TRBJ2-2, the V gene TRBV30; 8 bases are shared with TRBD1. V lost 6 bases, J lost 5 bases, and 8 bases stayed unmatched. Germline V gene data show CDR1 as GTSNPN and CDR2 as SVGIG (reference sequence). This CDR3 is 14 amino acids long. CDR3 amino acids: CACRQGYRTGELFF. The CDR3 region has the DNA TGTGCCTGTCGACAGGGGTATAGAACCGGGGAGCTGTTTTTT.

A word on this clonotype: A single base separates this from a much larger clone, so it may be a read error. The J gene is TRBJ1-1, the V gene TRBV28; TRBD1 matches 8 bases. CDR1 and CDR2 from the germline V gene are MDHEN and SYDVKM. The CDR3 has 13 residues. V dropped 7 bases and J dropped 6; count of bases not matched to a gene: 7. The DNA for the CDR3 is TGTGCCAGCATGGAACAGGGGGATGCTGAAGCTTTCTTT. Protein sequence: CASMEQGDAEAFF.

This sequence joins TRBV7-6 and TRBJ2-7, with D hard to call. Trimming shortened V by 1 base and J by 0 bases, and 7 bases separated the two germline ends. Looked up from germline, CDR1 is SGHVS and CDR2 is FNYEAQ. This CDR3 is built from 14 residues. The CDR3 coding sequence is TGTGCCAGCAGCTTAGGCGTCGTCTCCTACGAGCAGTACTTC. This sequence encodes CASSLGVVSYEQYF.